This TCR beta chain comes out of a study of human T cells and chemical hapten exposure. Time point of the sample: patch test 1, 2 weeks after DPC sensitization. The treatment was: therapeutic diphenylcyclopropenone sensitization with weekly scalp DPC. The authors extracted total RNA from unfractionated whole blood. TCRdb re-derived calls from the RACE reads in MiXCR, one entry per CDR3 protein. The repertoire holds 42,000 or so distinct CDR3 sequences, with over 3.5% as singletons. Trimming left V 7 bases short and J 7 bases short, with 26 bases between. There are 16 residues in the CDR3. The germline V gene has CDR1 MNHEY and CDR2 SMNVEV (reference sequence). This clonotype was seen repeatedly, ten times or more.

The sample here was whole blood, taken in connection with sensitization to the hapten diphenylcyclopropenone (DPC). V and J are TRBV27 and TRBJ2-7; tentative D call: TRBD2 (5 bases). The TCR sequence derives from a man aged 50-60 years with alopecia areata. Some clones in this sample may be carry-over from other donors' samples. The CDR3 sequence is CASTSRRGSQAGEQYF. As DNA, the CDR3 is TGTGCCAGCACCTCCCGTCGAGGGTCCCAGGCTGGAGAGCAGTACTTC.